This record concerns one TCR beta chain sequence. The antigen is unknown. Germline CDR1 SGHDT, CDR2 YYEEEE. This CDR3 is 14 amino acids long. V lost 4 bases and J lost 1, with 8 bases in between. This entry comes from a study of cytomegalovirus exposure and HLA in healthy donors. Study-wide findings and caveats: Later on, analysis showed that most CMV-associated TCR beta chains appeared to be HLA-restricted.

Researchers ran the PCR with 60 Vbeta and 13 Jbeta primers. Measured with immunoSEQ multiplex PCR; TCRdb has only the in-frame clones, and not every one. The data show about 92,000 clones, approximately 84% seen once. This TCR was sampled from a woman aged 18-29 years in good health and CMV-seropositive. The chain carries TRBV5-6 and TRBJ2-2; perhaps TRBD1 as D (6 bases). The sequenced material came from PBMCs. The DNA for the CDR3 is TGTGCCAGCAGCCCGGGACAGAACACCGGGGAGCTGTTTTTT. It yields the protein CASSPGQNTGELFF.